The next 25 T cell receptor beta chains were all read from a single sample in a study of blood T cells in healthy people across ages. PCR was performed a second time for about 6 to 11 cycles using a sample-barcoded 5' primer and a J-beta primer mix. TCRdb recomputed calls from the 5' RACE reads with MiXCR, one row per CDR3 protein. Altogether hundreds of thousands of distinct CDR3 sequences are present, 58% being singletons, with the ten largest covering 30% to 45%. The specimen sequenced was blood. The receptors derive from a man aged 55 to 69 in good health.

The chain uses TRBV20-1 and TRBJ2-7; possibly TRBD1 for D (5 bases). V lost 6 bases and J 3 bases, leaving 15 bases between the germline ends. Germline values: CDR1 DFQATT, CDR2 SNEGSKA (reference sequence). This CDR3 comprises 13 residues. In DNA, the CDR3 is TGCAGTGCCATCCCCTGGGGCCTCTACGAGCAGTACTTC. Translating it yields CSAIPWGLYEQYF.

V and J are TRBV5-1 and TRBJ2-3; 10 bases are shared with TRBD2. The V segment lost 2 bases and the J segment 1 base; nucleotides outside the gene matches: 4. The CDR3 is made up of 16 amino acids. Germline assignment: CDR1 SGHRS and CDR2 YFSETQ. CDR3 region: CASSFKTSGRTDTQYF. Written as DNA, the CDR3 is TGCGCCAGCAGCTTCAAGACTAGCGGGCGCACAGATACGCAGTATTTT.

V usage is TRBV7-9 and J usage is TRBJ1-2; no definite D call. The ends were cut back, 5 bases at V and 8 bases at J, with 12 bases in the middle. CDR3 length equals 12 residues. Germline V gene sequence: CDR1 SEHNR, CDR2 FQNEAQ (reference sequence). The CDR3 DNA sequence: TGTGCCAGCAGCCCATACGCTAGGGGCTACACCTTC. Its translation is CASSPYARGYTF.

The DNA for the CDR3 is TGTGCCAGCAGTTACGCGGCCGATGAGGCCGTCAGTCGGTACGAGCAGTACTTC. It encodes CASSYAADEAVSRYEQYF. The chain employs TRBV6-5 and TRBJ2-7, with D unresolved. The V gene's germline CDR1 is MNHEY and CDR2 SVGAGI. The CDR3 length is 18 residues. V was cut by 2 bases and J by 4 bases, with 24 bases left in between.

This clonotype was detected only a few times. This chain links TRBV7-2 with TRBJ2-5; D unclear. This CDR3 region has 15 residues. Per germline, CDR1 SGHTA and CDR2 FQGNSA. V was clipped by 5 bases and J by 5 bases, with 18 bases between them. DNA for the CDR3: TGTGCCAGCAGCACCAGAGGTAGAGGATCGGAGACCCAGTACTTC. It translates to CASSTRGRGSETQYF.

The J gene is TRBJ2-4, the V gene TRBV2; D is possibly TRBD1 or TRBD2 (5 bases each). The DNA end lines up better with TRBJ2-7; the J call may be wrong. CDR3 length: 12 residues. Per germline, CDR1 SNHLY and CDR2 FYNNEI. The CDR3: CASSEGGNEQYF. The CDR3 DNA is TGTGCCAGCAGTGAAGGGGGGAACGAGCAGTACTTC.

The rearrangement uses TRBV2 and TRBJ2-2, with 8 bases aligning to TRBD1. This CDR3 has 15 residues. V lost 2 bases, J lost 3 bases, and 2 bases stayed unmatched. Per germline, CDR1 SNHLY and CDR2 FYNNEI. The CDR3 DNA follows: TGTGCCAGCAGTGAAAGGACAGGGCACACCGGGGAGCTGTTTTTT. Amino acids: CASSERTGHTGELFF.

The rearrangement links TRBV12-3 or TRBV12-4 to TRBJ2-3; 7 positions agree with TRBD2. This CDR3 has 14 amino acids. After removal of 10 bases from V and 3 bases from J, the junction contained 10 bases not matched to a gene. This CDR3 is CATKRGARTDTQYF. As DNA, the CDR3 is TGTGCCACAAAGCGGGGAGCGAGAACAGATACGCAGTATTTT.

This chain uses TRBV20-1 with TRBJ2-5; no reliable D call. The CDR3 sequence is 14 residues long. Between the trimmed V and J ends, which lost 6 bases and 3 bases, there was a span of 17 bases. From germline, CDR1 is DFQATT and CDR2 SNEGSKA (reference sequence). In DNA form, the CDR3 reads TGCAGTGCATTCGGTCTAGATGGCGAAGAGACCCAGTACTTC. Amino acids: CSAFGLDGEETQYF.

This clonotype has only one observation. This sequence joins TRBV18 and TRBJ2-7; 8 bases map to TRBD2. Germline V lookup: CDR1 KGHSH, CDR2 LQKENI. The V segment lost 2 bases and the J segment 3 bases; nucleotides outside the gene matches: 3. The CDR3 covers 14 residues. The chain's CDR3 is CASSPRTSNYEQYF. The CDR3 DNA sequence: TGTGCCAGCTCACCAAGGACTAGCAACTACGAGCAGTACTTC.

This chain links TRBV2 with TRBJ2-5; a weak D match, TRBD2 (7 bases). V shed 11 bases and J shed 4 bases, with 20 bases lying between them. Germline CDR1 reads SNHLY; CDR2 reads FYNNEI. The CDR3 has 14 residues. DNA of the CDR3: TGTGCCGGCACAAGAAAGGGGGAGGGAGAGACCCAGTACTTC. Its protein product is CAGTRKGEGETQYF.

This clonotype was seen just once. The chain combines TRBV5-4 with TRBJ1-2, with D perhaps TRBD1 (5 bases). The V end was cut by 4 bases, the J end by 8 bases, with 15 bases between. In germline, CDR1 is SGHNT, CDR2 YYREEE (reference sequence). This CDR3 region has 13 residues. Written as DNA, the CDR3 is TGTGCCAGCAGCGTCGACGGGGCTATCGGCTACACCTTC. Its protein product is CASSVDGAIGYTF.

The CDR3 loop reads CATSAGGDQETQYF. The CDR3 DNA sequence: TGTGCCACTTCTGCCGGGGGGGACCAAGAGACCCAGTACTTC. This sequence joins TRBV24-1 and TRBJ2-5, with 8 bases identical to TRBD2. This CDR3 comprises 14 residues. V was clipped by 10 bases and J by 0 bases; unmatched bases: 6. Germline V gene data show CDR1 as KGHDR and CDR2 as SFDVKD.

The chain links TRBV7-9 to TRBJ2-1; 11 nucleotides match TRBD1. The V gene's germline CDR1 is SEHNR and CDR2 FQNEAQ (reference sequence). CDR3 size: 16 residues. Germline trimming cut 4 bases from V and 6 bases from J; bases unmatched to any gene: 8. The CDR3 is CASSSPGGTGGNEQFF. Here the CDR3 DNA reads TGTGCCAGCAGCTCTCCTGGTGGGACAGGGGGCAATGAGCAGTTCTTC. The entire variable domain, with the rest obtained from reference TRBV7-9 and TRBJ2-1, is as follows: DTGVSQNPRHKITKRGQNVTFRCDPISEHNRLYWYRQTLGQGPEFLTYFQNEAQLEKSRLLSDRFSAERPKGSFSTLEIQRTEQGDSAMYLCASSSPGGTGGNEQFFGPGTRLTVL.

This clonotype has only one observation. V usage is TRBV10-3 and J usage is TRBJ2-5; TRBD2 agrees at 7 bases. Trimming took 4 bases from V and 2 from J; bases not matched to a gene: 7. This CDR3 region has 15 residues. Germline values: CDR1 ENHRY, CDR2 SYGVKD. This chain's CDR3 is CAISAETGGQETQYF. In DNA form, the CDR3 reads TGTGCCATCAGTGCTGAAACCGGGGGGCAAGAGACCCAGTACTTC.

In this sample, this clonotype turned up a few times. The chain employs TRBV29-1 and TRBJ2-7; possible D gene TRBD2, 6 bases. CDR3 size: 13 residues. Germline V CDR1 and CDR2: SQVTM, ANQGSEA. V lost 5 bases and J 6 bases, leaving 17 bases between the germline ends. The CDR3 DNA is TGCAGCGTTCGACCGTACACCGGGGGCGAGCAGTACTTC. Protein sequence: CSVRPYTGGEQYF.

The chain couples TRBV6-2 or TRBV6-3 to TRBJ2-5; no definite D call. Germline CDR1 is MNHEY and CDR2 is SVGEGT. The CDR3 extends over 11 amino acids. The ends were cut back, 2 bases at V and 11 bases at J, with 9 bases in the middle. For the CDR3, the DNA is TGTGCCAGCAGTTACGTGGGGAAGCAGTACTTC. It specifies CASSYVGKQYF.

In this sample, this clonotype turned up once. The chain recombines TRBV10-3 with TRBJ2-3; 9 bases align to TRBD2. Germline lookup yields CDR1 ENHRY and CDR2 SYGVKD. The CDR3 extends over 14 amino acids. The J segment lost 4 bases and the V segment lost 10 bases, leaving 9 bases of the junction unmatched. The chain's CDR3 is CATSLAGAADTQYF. CDR3 in DNA: TGTGCCACTTCCTTAGCGGGGGCGGCAGATACGCAGTATTTT.

A single count supports this clonotype. The chain joins TRBV20-1 to TRBJ2-1; TRBD2 matches at 11 bases. Germline V CDR1 and CDR2: DFQATT, SNEGSKA (reference sequence). Trimming cost V 3 bases and J 4 bases; bases outside gene matches: 5. The CDR3 is made up of 15 amino acids. As DNA, the CDR3 is TGCAGTGCTAGGGTTCCTAGCGGGAGGTACAATGAGCAGTTCTTC. This gives the protein CSARVPSGRYNEQFF.

This clonotype has only a few counts. The gene calls are TRBV2 and TRBJ1-1; D may be TRBD1 (6 bases). V was pared by 6 bases and J by 1 base, with 9 bases between. CDR1 and CDR2 from the germline V gene are SNHLY and FYNNEI. The CDR3 runs 13 residues. The CDR3 protein is CASRRGQNTEAFF. The CDR3 DNA sequence: TGTGCCAGCAGAAGGGGACAGAACACTGAAGCTTTCTTT.

This chain connects TRBV6-6 to TRBJ2-1; TRBD2 agrees at 10 bases. V dropped 2 bases and J dropped 3; count of bases not matched to a gene: 4. The CDR3 totals 16 residues. CDR1 MNHNY and CDR2 SVGAGI come from the germline V gene (reference sequence). The CDR3 bases are TGTGCCAGCAGTTACCTCCTAGCGGGGGTCTACAATGAGCAGTTCTTC. Translated: CASSYLLAGVYNEQFF.

The chain is built from TRBV6-2 or TRBV6-3 and TRBJ2-1; TRBD2 matches 14 bases. This CDR3 has 16 amino acids. Germline values: CDR1 MNHEY, CDR2 SVGEGT. Germline trimming cut 6 bases from V and 6 bases from J; bases unmatched to any gene: 7. Here the CDR3 reads CASSPSTSGGVNEQFF. CDR3 sequence (DNA): TGTGCCAGCAGCCCCTCGACTAGCGGGGGGGTCAATGAGCAGTTCTTC.

This chain links TRBV3-1 with TRBJ2-1; D is unclear. The V gene's germline CDR1 is LGHDT and CDR2 YNNKEL (reference sequence). The V end lost 4 bases, the J end lost 0 bases, and 16 bases lay between the germline ends. The CDR3 has 17 residues. CDR3 bases: TGTGCCAGCAGCCCGACACTTCCAGCAGCCTCCTACAATGAGCAGTTCTTC. It translates to CASSPTLPAASYNEQFF.

V is TRBV3-1 and J is TRBJ2-5, with 12 bases identical to TRBD2. The CDR3 extends over 18 amino acids. The V gene's germline CDR1 is LGHDT and CDR2 YNNKEL (reference sequence). V shed 0 bases and J 4 bases; nucleotides not matched to a gene: 9. The CDR3 coding sequence is TGTGCCAGCAGCCAAGAAGGTGCTAGCGGGGGGGCCAGAGAGACCCAGTACTTC. It translates to CASSQEGASGGARETQYF.

The chain is built from TRBV20-1 and TRBJ2-3, with D possibly matching TRBD2 (5 bases). V dropped 4 bases and J dropped 4 bases, with 18 bases sitting between them. Germline values: CDR1 DFQATT, CDR2 SNEGSKA (reference sequence). The CDR3 runs to 15 residues. The CDR3 DNA is TGCAGTGCTACGAGGGCGACCGGAGCTCCAGATACGCAGTATTTT. Amino acid sequence: CSATRATGAPDTQYF.